A single sample gave rise to the 19 T cell receptor beta chains below, sequenced in a study of blood T cell repertoires in COVID-19. Method: immunoSEQ multiplex PCR; TCRdb's copy keeps in-frame clones and lacks some. The sample has 39,000 or so clones, 91% seen once; the top ten hold approximately 2.3%. Sequencing was carried out using peripheral blood. These receptors were taken from a man between 50 and 59 years old with active COVID-19.

This clone was picked up one time. The V call is TRBV5-1, the J call TRBJ1-2; maybe TRBD1 (5 bases). The V gene lost 6 bases and the J gene lost 8 bases, with 20 bases spanning the gap. CDR1 and CDR2 (germline): SGHRS, YFSETQ. CDR3 length: 14 residues. The CDR3 DNA is TGCGCCAGCACTTTGGGAAGGGGCGAAGGGGGCTACACCTTC. This codes for CASTLGRGEGGYTF.

The DNA for the CDR3 is TGTGCCAGCAGCTTAGGGCAGGGGGATGGCTACACCTTC. It translates to CASSLGQGDGYTF. The J gene is TRBJ1-2, the V gene TRBV7-3; 7 positions agree with TRBD1. The trim removed 2 bases at V and 6 bases at J, leaving 3 bases unmatched. The germline CDR1 and CDR2 sequences are SGHTA and FQGTGA. There are 13 residues in the CDR3.

The rearrangement joins TRBV5-1 to TRBJ2-7; 13 bases map to TRBD2. In germline, CDR1 is SGHRS, CDR2 YFSETQ. This CDR3 is built from 14 residues. V lost 7 bases to trimming and J lost 6 bases; unmatched junction nucleotides: 7. CDR3 sequence (DNA): TGCGCCAGCTCGGCCGGGACTAGCGGGACCGAGCAGTACTTC. As protein: CASSAGTSGTEQYF.

The chain is built from TRBV4-3 and TRBJ2-3; D is perhaps TRBD2 (5 bases). The germline CDR1 and CDR2 sequences are LGHNA and YSLEER. The V end was cut by 3 bases, the J end by 6 bases, with 13 bases between. The CDR3 sequence is 14 residues long. The CDR3, as DNA: TGCGCCAGCAGCCAGACTGTAACGGGGGATACGCAGTATTTT. This encodes CASSQTVTGDTQYF.

The chain joins TRBV5-4 to TRBJ2-7; D might be TRBD1 (7 bases). The CDR3 contains 13 residues. V lost 0 bases and J lost 10, with 14 bases in between. From germline, CDR1 is SGHNT and CDR2 YYREEE (reference sequence). This CDR3 reads CASSLVEGARQYF. The CDR3 DNA is TGTGCCAGCAGCTTGGTGGAGGGGGCGCGACAGTACTTC.

The chain links TRBV6-6 to TRBJ1-6; D remains ambiguous. This CDR3 is built from 16 residues. The germline gives CDR1 MNHNY, CDR2 SVGAGI (reference sequence). V dropped 5 bases and J dropped 8 bases, with 19 bases sitting between them. The CDR3 sequence is CASSRAAGPIHSPLHF. In nucleotides, the CDR3 is TGTGCCAGCAGTCGAGCAGCGGGCCCCATCCATTCACCCCTCCACTTT.

The rearrangement links TRBV7-2 to TRBJ2-1; 9 bases are a match to TRBD1. The CDR3 loop spans 15 amino acids. CDR1 is SGHTA and CDR2 is FQGNSA in the germline V gene. The V gene end was trimmed by 4 bases and the J gene end by 5 bases; junction bases not matched to a gene: 6. Here the CDR3 DNA reads TGTGCCAGCAGCTACCGGACAGGGGAAGACAATGAGCAGTTCTTC. Encoded protein: CASSYRTGEDNEQFF.

This rearrangement joins TRBV6-5 to TRBJ2-1, with TRBD1 matching 7 bases. Trimming took 0 bases from V and 8 from J; bases not matched to a gene: 4. This CDR3 is built from 14 residues. In germline, CDR1 is MNHEY, CDR2 SVGAGI. The CDR3 sequence: CASSYSGTVYEQFF. CDR3 sequence (DNA): TGTGCCAGCAGTTACTCCGGGACAGTCTATGAGCAGTTCTTC.

The rearrangement links TRBV5-1 to TRBJ2-1; TRBD2 agrees at 14 bases. Germline CDR1 SGHRS, CDR2 YFSETQ. CDR3 size: 15 residues. V shed 5 bases and J 6 bases; nucleotides not matched to a gene: 4. The CDR3 sequence is CASRSGLAGGNEQFF. The CDR3 nucleotides read TGCGCCAGCAGATCCGGACTAGCGGGGGGCAATGAGCAGTTCTTC.

This clone was observed a handful of times. V gene TRBV6-5 combines with J gene TRBJ2-7; TRBD1 agrees at 8 bases. Unmatched junction bases numbered 10, after V lost 5 bases and J lost 4 bases. The CDR3 is made up of 15 amino acids. The germline CDR1 and CDR2 sequences are MNHEY and SVGAGI. DNA of the CDR3: TGTGCCAGCAGTCAACCAGGGGGCGGTTCGTACGAGCAGTACTTC. Translated: CASSQPGGGSYEQYF.

This chain links TRBV7-3 with TRBJ1-1; no clear D. CDR3 size: 13 residues. Looked up from germline, CDR1 is SGHTA and CDR2 is FQGTGA. Trimming stripped 5 bases from V and 1 base from J, with 8 bases between. Here the CDR3 reads CASSESENTEAFF. DNA for the CDR3: TGTGCCAGCAGCGAAAGCGAGAACACTGAAGCTTTCTTT.

The chain recombines TRBV7-2 with TRBJ1-4, with TRBD1 matching 9 bases. The V segment lost 1 base and the J segment 6 bases; nucleotides outside the gene matches: 0. Germline assignment: CDR1 SGHTA and CDR2 FQGNSA. The CDR3 spans 14 residues. The DNA of the CDR3 is TGTGCCAGCAGCTTAGGGACAGGGGATGAAAAACTGTTTTTT. Its translation is CASSLGTGDEKLFF. Based on the CDR3 plus reference TRBV7-2 and TRBJ1-4, the full variable domain is GAGVSQSPSNKVTEKGKDVELRCDPISGHTALYWYRQSLGQGLEFLIYFQGNSAPDKSGLPSDRFSAERTGGSVSTLTIQRTQQEDSAVYLCASSLGTGDEKLFFGSGTQLSVL.

The CDR3 sequence is CAWSVTRAKEQFF. The CDR3 bases are TGTGCCTGGAGTGTAACCAGGGCGAAAGAGCAGTTCTTC. The rearrangement uses TRBV30 and TRBJ2-1, with TRBD1 as a possible D gene (5 bases). Trimming removed 0 bases at V and 10 bases at J, with 13 bases between. Per the germline V gene, CDR1 is GTSNPN and CDR2 is SVGIG (reference sequence). The CDR3 covers 13 residues.

The chain has TRBV29-1 and TRBJ1-2; weak D call: TRBD1 (6 bases). This CDR3 region has 14 residues. Germline CDR1 is SQVTM and CDR2 is ANQGSEA. V was trimmed by 4 bases and J by 4 bases, leaving 16 bases between them. In DNA form, the CDR3 reads TGCAGCGTTGGGGACAATCTCAGGGCCTATGGCTACACCTTC. Translated, it gives CSVGDNLRAYGYTF.

This clone was picked up one time. The chain joins TRBV2 to TRBJ2-1; D might be TRBD1 (5 bases). Germline V gene lookup returns CDR1 SNHLY and CDR2 FYNNEI. Trimming pared 3 bases from V and 6 bases from J, leaving 9 bases between. This CDR3 has 13 amino acids. As DNA, the CDR3 is TGTGCCAGCAGTGAGTACGACAGCAATGAGCAGTTCTTC. This translates into CASSEYDSNEQFF.

The chain has TRBV3-1 (or the pseudogene TRBV3-2) and TRBJ1-1; D possibly corresponds to TRBD1 (6 bases). CDR1 and CDR2 (germline): LGHDT, YNNKEL (reference sequence). This CDR3 comprises 14 residues. V shed 1 base and J shed 5 bases, with 11 bases lying between them. The CDR3 here is CASSQGTGRTEAFF. The CDR3 region has the DNA TGTGCCAGCAGCCAAGGAACAGGGCGGACTGAAGCTTTCTTT.

This clone was observed a single time. The CDR3 DNA sequence: TGTGCCAGCAGCCCCGTCTACGAGCAGTACTTC. Its protein product is CASSPVYEQYF. The V gene is TRBV9, the J gene TRBJ2-7, with D unclear. This CDR3 region has 11 residues. V dropped 4 bases and J dropped 3 bases, with 5 bases sitting between them. CDR1 is SGDLS, CDR2 YYNGEE, per germline.

The V and J genes are TRBV18 and TRBJ1-5; D is unresolved. Deletions cut 3 bases from V and 0 bases from J, with 12 bases between. Germline V gene data show CDR1 as KGHSH and CDR2 as LQKENI. CDR3 length equals 16 residues. The CDR3, as DNA: TGTGCCAGCTCACCCCTCCAAGCTTATAGCAATCAGCCCCAGCATTTT. This sequence encodes CASSPLQAYSNQPQHF.

The chain couples TRBV5-1 to TRBJ2-1; D remains ambiguous. Trimming removed 7 bases from V and 2 bases from J, with 13 bases in between. Germline V lookup: CDR1 SGHRS, CDR2 YFSETQ. CDR3 length equals 14 residues. The CDR3 here is CASRREVPYNEQFF. The CDR3 nucleotides read TGCGCCAGCCGGAGAGAGGTCCCCTACAATGAGCAGTTCTTC.